Below, one T cell receptor (beta chain) is given with its context. CDR1 and CDR2 (germline): SGDLS, YYNGEE. The CDR3 has 15 amino acids. The V segment lost 0 bases and the J segment 8 bases; nucleotides outside the gene matches: 8. Per the study methods: Amplification of reference gene primers provided the estimated nucleated cell counts. Only in-frame clones appear in the TCRdb table, and some are missing; sequencing was by immunoSEQ multiplex PCR. V, J and clone size are taken as reported in that table, and D and trimming were inferred from the DNA itself. Among some 170,000 clones listed, approximately 85% were seen once. These data originate in a study of blood T cell repertoires in COVID-19. In the study overall: Material from acute and convalescent COVID-19 was sourced from the United States, Italy and Spain. The cDNA or gDNA used as material had been derived from T cells, B-cell-depleted T cells, or PBMCs.

The J gene is TRBJ2-1, the V gene TRBV9; 7 bases fit TRBD2. The sequence derives from a man aged 35 to 55 with acute or convalescent COVID-19. The sequenced sample consisted of peripheral blood. CDR3 loop: CASSVVGGGVDEQFF. CDR3 sequence (DNA): TGTGCCAGCAGCGTAGTCGGCGGGGGAGTAGATGAGCAGTTCTTC.